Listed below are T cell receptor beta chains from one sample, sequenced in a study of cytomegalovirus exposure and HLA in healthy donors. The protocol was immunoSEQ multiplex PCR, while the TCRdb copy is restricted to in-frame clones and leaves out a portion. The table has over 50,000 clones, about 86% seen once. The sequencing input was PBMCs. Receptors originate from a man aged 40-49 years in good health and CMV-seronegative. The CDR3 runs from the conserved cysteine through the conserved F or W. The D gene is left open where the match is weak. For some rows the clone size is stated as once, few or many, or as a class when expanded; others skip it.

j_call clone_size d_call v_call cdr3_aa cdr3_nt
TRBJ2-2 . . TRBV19 CASSIATSGGELFF TGTGCCAGTAGTATTGCGACGTCGGGCGGGGAGCTGTTTTTT
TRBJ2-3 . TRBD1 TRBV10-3 CAISDAGTGTDTQYF TGTGCCATCAGTGACGCCGGGACAGGCACAGATACGCAGTATTTT
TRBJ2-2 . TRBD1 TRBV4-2 CASSQERQGATNTGELFF TGTGCCAGCAGCCAAGAAAGACAGGGGGCGACGAACACCGGGGAGCTGTTTTTT
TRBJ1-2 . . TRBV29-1 CSVVSGIDGYTF TGCAGCGTTGTATCCGGGATCGATGGCTACACCTTC
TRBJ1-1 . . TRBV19 CASSISGSDTEAFF TGTGCCAGTAGTATAAGCGGTAGTGACACTGAAGCTTTCTTT
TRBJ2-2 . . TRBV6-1 CASSEGLASHTGELFF TGTGCCAGCAGTGAAGGGCTAGCTTCCCACACCGGGGAGCTGTTTTTT
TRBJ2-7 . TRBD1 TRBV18 CASSPGEGQTYEQYF TGTGCCAGCTCACCAGGTGAGGGACAGACCTACGAGCAGTACTTC
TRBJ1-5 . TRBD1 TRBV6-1 CASSIGGVGQPQHF TGTGCCAGCAGCATAGGGGGCGTTGGTCAGCCCCAGCATTTT
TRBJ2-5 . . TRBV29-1 CSAQGFIGVTQYF TGCAGCGCCCAGGGTTTTATTGGTGTGACCCAGTACTTC
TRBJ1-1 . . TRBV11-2 CASSLGTRPNTEAFF TGTGCCAGCAGCTTAGGTACTAGACCGAACACTGAAGCTTTCTTT
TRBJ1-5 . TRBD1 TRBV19 CASQPGQGINQPQHF TGTGCCAGCCAACCGGGACAGGGAATTAATCAGCCCCAGCATTTT
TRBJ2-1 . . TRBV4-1 CASSPRLARLGEQFF TGCGCCAGCAGCCCCCGGCTAGCGAGGCTAGGTGAGCAGTTCTTC
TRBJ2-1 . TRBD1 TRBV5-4 CASSLGRDRGGFF TGTGCCAGCAGCTTAGGCCGAGACAGGGGTGGTTTCTTC
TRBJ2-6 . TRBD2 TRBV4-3 CASSQGLAGGRLNSGANVLTF TGCGCCAGCAGCCAAGGGCTAGCGGGGGGGAGACTCAACTCTGGGGCCAACGTCCTGACTTTC
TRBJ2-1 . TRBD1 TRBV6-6 CASSYSLPGGDEQFF TGTGCCAGCAGTTACTCGTTGCCAGGGGGAGATGAGCAGTTCTTC
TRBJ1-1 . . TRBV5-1 CASSSQGGGIGPNTEAFF TGCGCCAGCAGCTCTCAGGGTGGGGGGATCGGGCCGAACACTGAAGCTTTCTTT
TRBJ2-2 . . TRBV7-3 CASSVRGSGTGELFF TGTGCCAGCAGCGTTCGGGGATCGGGCACCGGGGAGCTGTTTTTT
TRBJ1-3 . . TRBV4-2 CASSQASGVSGNTIYF TGTGCCAGCAGCCAAGCTTCGGGGGTCTCTGGAAACACCATATATTTT
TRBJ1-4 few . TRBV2 CASSDVFPRQSNEKLFF TGTGCCAGCAGTGACGTATTTCCTAGGCAGTCGAATGAAAAACTGTTTTTT
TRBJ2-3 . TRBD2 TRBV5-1 CASSLRGVGTDTQYF TGCGCCAGCAGCTTACGGGGGGTTGGCACAGATACGCAGTATTTT
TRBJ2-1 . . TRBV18 CASSATTYNEQFF TGTGCCAGCTCAGCCACTACTTACAATGAGCAGTTCTTC
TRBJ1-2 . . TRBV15 CATSRDKMAGQNYGYTF TGTGCCACCAGCAGAGATAAGATGGCAGGACAAAACTATGGCTACACCTTC
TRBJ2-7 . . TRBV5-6 CASRRGRNSYEQYF TGTGCCAGCAGGCGGGGTCGGAATTCCTACGAGCAGTACTTC
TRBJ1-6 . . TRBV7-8 CASSLIGESNSPLHF TGTGCCAGCAGCTTAATCGGTGAATCCAATTCACCCCTCCACTTT
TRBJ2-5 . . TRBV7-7 CASSVDSPGTQYF TGTGCTAGCAGCGTGGACAGCCCAGGGACCCAGTACTTC
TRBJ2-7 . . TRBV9 CASSVGSSGYEQYF TGTGCCAGCAGCGTAGGAAGTAGCGGCTACGAGCAGTACTTC
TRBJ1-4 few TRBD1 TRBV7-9 CASSITRDRGEKLFF TGTGCCAGCAGCATAACCCGGGACAGGGGAGAAAAACTGTTTTTT
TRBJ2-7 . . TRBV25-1 CASSESRPGGEQYF TGTGCCAGCAGTGAATCGAGGCCCGGCGGCGAGCAGTACTTC
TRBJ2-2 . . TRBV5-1 CASSRIGDTGELFF TGCGCCAGCAGTAGAATAGGGGACACCGGGGAGCTGTTTTTT
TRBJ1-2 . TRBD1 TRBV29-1 CSIGQGDYGYTF TGCAGCATTGGACAGGGAGACTATGGCTACACCTTC
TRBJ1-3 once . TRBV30 CAWSVDSTSGNTIYF TGTGCCTGGAGTGTCGACAGTACCTCTGGAAACACCATATATTTT
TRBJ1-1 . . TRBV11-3 CASSFGEQIYTEAFF TGTGCCAGCAGCTTTGGGGAGCAAATCTACACTGAAGCTTTCTTT
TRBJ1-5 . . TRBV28 CASSFTSYNQPQHF TGTGCCAGCAGTTTCACGAGTTACAATCAGCCCCAGCATTTT
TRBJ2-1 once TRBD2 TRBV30 CAWSESGGVYNEQFF TGTGCCTGGAGTGAGAGCGGGGGCGTCTACAATGAGCAGTTCTTC
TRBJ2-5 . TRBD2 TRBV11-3 CASSLGPGASGGAETQYF TGTGCCAGCAGCTTGGGTCCGGGGGCTAGCGGGGGGGCGGAGACCCAGTACTTC
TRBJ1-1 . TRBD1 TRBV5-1 CASSLVGTANTEAFF TGCGCCAGCAGCTTGGTCGGGACAGCCAACACTGAAGCTTTCTTT
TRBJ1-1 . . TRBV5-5 CASSNLWNTEAFF TGTGCCAGCAGCAATCTATGGAACACTGAAGCTTTCTTT
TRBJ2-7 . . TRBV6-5 CASSLTSSYEQYF TGTGCCAGCAGCCTTACTAGCTCCTACGAGCAGTACTTC
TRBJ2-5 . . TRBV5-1 CASSLVGGQETQYF TGCGCCAGCAGCTTGGTCGGGGGCCAAGAGACCCAGTACTTC
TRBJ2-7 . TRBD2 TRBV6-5 CASSPGGEQYF TGTGCCAGCAGTCCCGGGGGGGAGCAGTACTTC
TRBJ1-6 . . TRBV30 CAWRKKSSYNSPLHF TGTGCCTGGAGAAAGAAGAGCTCCTATAATTCACCCCTCCACTTT
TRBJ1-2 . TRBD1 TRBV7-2 CASSLTGTGALNYGYTF TGTGCCAGCAGCTTAACCGGGACAGGGGCTCTAAACTATGGCTACACCTTC
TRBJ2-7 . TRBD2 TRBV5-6 CASSGQLAGGDYEQYF TGTGCCAGCAGCGGTCAGTTAGCGGGGGGGGACTACGAGCAGTACTTC